These T cell receptor beta chains were read from a single sample in a study of HIV-infected children after antiretroviral therapy interruption. TCRdb recomputed calls from the 3' RACE reads with MiXCR, one row per CDR3 protein. Seen here are about 89,000 distinct CDR3 sequences, approximately 6.9% observed once, and the top ten hold approximately 1.2%. The sequences come from CD45RA+ CD4+ T cells from PBMCs, pooled from several time points, collected from a donor given antiretroviral therapy, either interrupted or continuous. These receptors all come from a pool of human donors with HIV. The CDR3 runs from the conserved cysteine through the conserved F or W. D genes are given only for firm matches. Size is stated for part of the rows, as once, few or many counts, or as a class when the clone is expanded.

clone_size d_call j_call v_call cdr3_aa cdr3_nt
many TRBD1 TRBJ1-1 TRBV7-3 CASSLQGGMNTEAFF TGTGCCAGCAGCTTACAGGGGGGGATGAACACTGAAGCTTTCTTT
many . TRBJ2-3 TRBV24-1 CATSVDSTDTQYF TGTGCCACCAGTGTGGATAGCACAGATACGCAGTATTTT
. TRBD2 TRBJ2-1 TRBV7-8 CASTGLAGYNEQFF TGTGCCAGCACCGGACTAGCGGGGTACAATGAGCAGTTCTTC
many . TRBJ2-3 TRBV12-5 CASGHGVTYTQYF TGTGCTAGTGGTCATGGGGTTACCTATACGCAGTATTTT
many . TRBJ1-2 TRBV12-3/TRBV12-4 CASTRREANYGYTF TGTGCCAGCACTCGGCGGGAGGCGAACTATGGCTACACCTTC
many TRBD2 TRBJ2-7 TRBV6-1 CASSDRLAGEYEQYF TGTGCCAGCAGTGACCGACTAGCGGGGGAGTACGAGCAGTACTTC
many . TRBJ2-1 TRBV9 CASSPWETYNEQFF TGTGCCAGCAGCCCGTGGGAAACCTACAATGAGCAGTTCTTC
. . TRBJ1-6 TRBV3-1 CASSQDLTGGYNSPLHF TGTGCCAGCAGCCAAGATCTTACCGGGGGTTATAATTCACCCCTCCACTTT
few . TRBJ1-2 TRBV13 CASSLGGRYGYTF TGTGCCAGCAGCTTAGGAGGCCGCTATGGCTACACCTTC
many . TRBJ2-7 TRBV29-1 CSVEGSHYEQYF TGCAGCGTTGAAGGAAGTCATTACGAGCAGTACTTC
few TRBD1 TRBJ2-1 TRBV12-3/TRBV12-4 CASSLRGQTPTNEQFF TGTGCCAGCAGTCTCAGGGGGCAAACCCCAACCAATGAGCAGTTCTTC
many . TRBJ1-5 TRBV12-3/TRBV12-4 CASSLREGLEPQHF TGTGCCAGCAGTTTAAGGGAGGGTTTGGAGCCCCAGCATTTT
few . TRBJ2-5 TRBV27 CASSLWGGSHQETQYF TGTGCCAGCAGTTTATGGGGGGGCTCTCATCAAGAGACCCAGTACTTC
many TRBD1 TRBJ1-6 TRBV29-1 CSASTGSYNSPLHF TGCAGCGCATCGACAGGGTCCTATAATTCACCCCTCCACTTT
. . TRBJ2-7 TRBV29-1 CSVEEPRGLSYEQYF TGCAGCGTTGAAGAACCCCGGGGGCTCTCCTACGAGCAGTACTTC
many . TRBJ1-5 TRBV12-3/TRBV12-4 CASSLWGAEQPQHF TGTGCCAGCAGTTTATGGGGGGCTGAACAGCCCCAGCATTTT
many . TRBJ2-1 TRBV7-8 CASSPRTATSTIRNEQFF TGTGCCAGCAGCCCACGGACCGCAACTAGCACAATTAGGAATGAGCAGTTCTTC
. TRBD1 TRBJ2-6 TRBV19 CASSANQGAGANVLTF TGTGCCAGTAGTGCGAATCAGGGGGCTGGGGCCAACGTCCTGACTTTC
many TRBD2 TRBJ2-3 TRBV7-9 CASSQIAGGPDRTDTQYF TGTGCCAGCAGCCAGATAGCGGGAGGGCCGGATAGGACAGATACGCAGTATTTT
few TRBD1 TRBJ1-1 TRBV12-3/TRBV12-4 CASSPQPRLRDRGYTEAFF TGTGCCAGCAGCCCCCAACCTCGCCTCCGGGACAGGGGTTACACTGAAGCTTTCTTT
many . TRBJ2-3 TRBV20-1 CSAPPRKPSTDTQYF TGCAGTGCCCCACCCAGGAAGCCTAGCACAGATACGCAGTATTTT
. . TRBJ2-4 TRBV2 CASDTQAKNIQYF TGTGCCAGCGACACTCAAGCCAAAAACATTCAGTACTTC
. . TRBJ1-4 TRBV19 CASSPGAWRAKLFF TGTGCCAGTAGTCCCGGGGCATGGAGGGCAAAACTGTTTTTT
. . TRBJ2-7 TRBV3-1 CASSQDSSGYEQYF TGTGCCAGCAGCCAAGATTCTTCGGGGTACGAGCAGTACTTC
many . TRBJ1-1 TRBV9 CASSPGGPGAFF TGTGCCAGCAGCCCCGGAGGGCCGGGAGCTTTCTTT
many . TRBJ2-2 TRBV12-3/TRBV12-4 CASSLIFGDTGELFF TGTGCCAGCAGCCTTATATTTGGGGACACCGGGGAGCTGTTTTTT
many TRBD2 TRBJ2-3 TRBV28 CASRSSGAGIDTQYF TGTGCCAGCAGGTCTAGCGGGGCGGGTATCGATACGCAGTATTTT
many TRBD1 TRBJ1-1 TRBV13 CASSRLVTGSGTEAFF TGTGCCAGCAGCAGGCTAGTGACAGGGAGCGGGACTGAAGCTTTCTTT
. . TRBJ2-3 TRBV2 CASTNPRGTDTQYF TGTGCCAGCACAAATCCTAGGGGCACAGATACGCAGTATTTT
many . TRBJ1-5 TRBV12-3/TRBV12-4 CASSRSELGKQPQHF TGTGCCAGCAGTCGCTCCGAGTTAGGAAAGCAGCCCCAGCATTTT
. TRBD2 TRBJ2-1 TRBV5-1 CASSLTSGKHNEQFF TGCGCCAGCAGCTTGACTAGCGGGAAGCACAATGAGCAGTTCTTC
few . TRBJ2-2 TRBV7-3 CASSLFSADGELFF TGTGCCAGCAGCTTATTCAGCGCGGACGGGGAGCTGTTTTTT
many . TRBJ1-5 TRBV27 CASSRTAPTSNQPQHF TGTGCCAGCAGCCGGACAGCCCCTACTAGCAATCAGCCCCAGCATTTT
many . TRBJ1-1 TRBV24-1 CATSSAGTYTEAFF TGTGCCACCAGTTCCGCAGGAACATACACTGAAGCTTTCTTT
many TRBD1 TRBJ2-1 TRBV29-1 CSVPDRGNEQFF TGCAGCGTTCCGGACAGGGGGAATGAGCAGTTCTTC
. TRBD1 TRBJ1-5 TRBV29-1 CSVGQGDSNQPQHF TGCAGCGTAGGACAGGGCGATAGCAATCAGCCCCAGCATTTT